The 20 T cell receptor beta chains presented below share a single source sample, sequenced in a study of cytomegalovirus exposure and HLA in healthy donors. PCR primers comprised 60 Vbeta and 13 Jbeta primers. The protocol was immunoSEQ multiplex PCR, while the TCRdb copy is restricted to in-frame clones and leaves out a portion. The sample has under 200,000 clones; 82% are singletons. What was sequenced was PBMCs. The source of these receptors is a woman aged 18 to 35 in good health and CMV-seronegative.

The genes are TRBV7-2 and TRBJ2-3, with TRBD1 as a possible D gene (6 bases). Germline V gene lookup returns CDR1 SGHTA and CDR2 FQGNSA. The CDR3 contains 14 residues. Trimming shortened V by 5 bases and J by 2 bases, and 11 bases separated the two germline ends. The CDR3 DNA reads TGTGCCAGCAGCCGGGACACTCCCACAGATACGCAGTATTTT. Translated, it gives CASSRDTPTDTQYF.

The J gene is TRBJ1-5, the V gene TRBV27; D possibly corresponds to TRBD1 (5 bases). CDR1 is MNHEY, CDR2 SMNVEV, per germline (reference sequence). The V gene lost 6 bases and the J gene lost 0 bases, with 15 bases spanning the gap. The CDR3 length is 16 residues. CDR3 amino acids: CASRFTGPYSNQPQHF. In DNA, the CDR3 is TGTGCCAGCAGATTCACAGGACCCTATAGCAATCAGCCCCAGCATTTT.

The rearrangement joins TRBV5-1 to TRBJ2-7; 7 bases are a match to TRBD1. Germline CDR1 reads SGHRS; CDR2 reads YFSETQ. Trimming at V came to 2 bases and at J to 2 bases, leaving 7 bases not matched to a gene. The CDR3 length is 15 residues. The CDR3, as DNA: TGCGCCAGCAGCTTACTGACAGGGCCCCCCTACGAGCAGTACTTC. Translated, it gives CASSLLTGPPYEQYF.

The gene calls are TRBV18 and TRBJ1-1, with D unresolved. V was shortened by 2 bases and J by 1 base, with 11 bases between the two germline ends. The CDR3 contains 15 residues. CDR1 and CDR2 (germline): KGHSH, LQKENI. The CDR3 protein is CASSPFRDQNTEAFF. In nucleotides, the CDR3 is TGTGCCAGCTCACCATTCCGGGATCAGAACACTGAAGCTTTCTTT.

There are a few counts of this clone. The CDR3 nucleotides are TGTGCCAGTACCCCGTTCAGCTCTGGGGCCAACGTCCTGACTTTC. This encodes CASTPFSSGANVLTF. The chain couples TRBV19 to TRBJ2-6; D gene uncertain. Trimming shortened V by 7 bases and J by 0 bases, and 10 bases separated the two germline ends. Germline CDR1 LNHDA, CDR2 SQIVND (reference sequence). The CDR3 length is 15 residues.

This clone was detected only a few times. This chain joins TRBV6-5 and TRBJ1-6, with D perhaps matching TRBD1 (6 bases). V was cut by 2 bases and J by 12 bases, with 17 bases left in between. CDR1 and CDR2 (germline): MNHEY, SVGAGI. The CDR3 has 15 amino acids. The CDR3 nucleotides are TGTGCCAGCAGTTACCTTCCTACAGGGTTGGAACCCCTCCACTTT. This encodes CASSYLPTGLEPLHF.

This chain joins TRBV5-1 and TRBJ2-7, with D possibly matching TRBD1 (5 bases). Trimming took off 6 bases at V and 2 bases at J, with 12 bases between the two ends. The CDR3 is made up of 13 amino acids. Germline-derived CDR1 and CDR2 are SGHRS and YFSETQ. The DNA for the CDR3 is TGCGCCAGCACGGCAGGGCCAACCTACGAGCAGTACTTC. It encodes CASTAGPTYEQYF.

The V call is TRBV5-1, the J call TRBJ2-7, with 11 bases identical to TRBD2. The CDR3 has 15 residues. Per the germline V gene, CDR1 is SGHRS and CDR2 is YFSETQ. V shed 0 bases and J 8 bases; nucleotides not matched to a gene: 7. CDR3 residues: CASSLGLAGNYKQYF. DNA of the CDR3: TGCGCCAGCAGCTTGGGACTAGCGGGAAATTACAAGCAGTACTTC.

The chain links TRBV7-9 to TRBJ2-3; 14 nucleotides match TRBD2. The CDR3 is 19 amino acids. Unmatched junction bases numbered 11, after V lost 3 bases and J lost 3 bases. Germline values: CDR1 SEHNR, CDR2 FQNEAQ (reference sequence). CDR3 amino acids: CASSFPRLAGGLETDTQYF. CDR3 coding DNA: TGTGCCAGCAGCTTCCCTAGACTAGCGGGAGGGCTTGAAACAGATACGCAGTATTTT. Filled out from reference TRBV7-9 and TRBJ2-3, the complete variable domain reads DTGVSQNPRHKITKRGQNVTFRCDPISEHNRLYWYRQTLGQGPEFLTYFQNEAQLEKSRLLSDRFSAERPKGSFSTLEIQRTEQGDSAMYLCASSFPRLAGGLETDTQYFGPGTRLTVL.

This chain connects TRBV2 to TRBJ1-6; TRBD1 aligns across 7 bases. The CDR3 sequence is 14 residues long. With 5 bases clipped from V and 9 bases from J, the junction kept 7 bases outside the gene matches. The germline V gene encodes CDR1 SNHLY and CDR2 FYNNEI. Here the CDR3 DNA reads TGTGCCAGCAGTCTCGGGACAGCCCTTTCACCCCTCCACTTT. It yields the protein CASSLGTALSPLHF.

In nucleotides, the CDR3 is TGTGCCAGCGGGTCTGGTAGCGGCGTCACAGATACGCAGTATTTT. Residues: CASGSGSGVTDTQYF. The genes are TRBV6-1 and TRBJ2-3, with a weak D call TRBD2 (6 bases). The CDR3 totals 15 residues. Germline CDR1 is MNHNS and CDR2 is SASEGT. The V end was cut by 8 bases, the J end by 2 bases, with 17 bases between.

V gene TRBV27 combines with J gene TRBJ2-5, with D perhaps matching TRBD1 (5 bases). The CDR3 is 15 amino acids. Germline CDR1 MNHEY, CDR2 SMNVEV (reference sequence). V lost 5 bases, J lost 4 bases, and 17 bases lay in between. The CDR3 nucleotides are TGTGCCAGCAGTCCTCTCAGGGCGGTTTTAGAGACCCAGTACTTC. Protein sequence: CASSPLRAVLETQYF.

This clone has just one count. The rearrangement joins TRBV28 to TRBJ1-1; no reliable D call. CDR3 length equals 15 residues. Germline loops: CDR1 MDHEN, CDR2 SYDVKM. V shed 1 base and J shed 1 base, with 10 bases lying between them. The CDR3 loop is CASSLSSVRNTEAFF. The CDR3, as DNA: TGTGCCAGCAGTTTATCGTCCGTGAGGAACACTGAAGCTTTCTTT.

The genes are TRBV6-5 and TRBJ2-7, with TRBD1 identical over 10 bases. After removal of 0 bases from V and 4 bases from J, the junction contained 3 bases not matched to a gene. Germline V gene data show CDR1 as MNHEY and CDR2 as SVGAGI. The length of the CDR3 is 15 residues. For the CDR3, the DNA is TGTGCCAGCAGTTACTCGAAGGGACAGGGGTACGAGCAGTACTTC. Protein: CASSYSKGQGYEQYF.

The chain combines TRBV28 with TRBJ2-7, with D hard to call. Germline V gene sequence: CDR1 MDHEN, CDR2 SYDVKM. This CDR3 region has 13 residues. V gave up 7 bases and J gave up 2 bases, with 12 bases separating them. The CDR3, as DNA: TGTGCCAGCATCGGTTCGAGGACCTACGAGCAGTACTTC. Its translation is CASIGSRTYEQYF.

Here the CDR3 reads CASSLNRYGYTF. The CDR3 DNA follows: TGTGCCAGCAGTTTAAACCGGTATGGCTACACCTTC. The gene calls are TRBV28 and TRBJ1-2; no clear D. Between the trimmed V and J ends, which lost 2 bases and 5 bases, there was a span of 6 bases. Per germline, CDR1 MDHEN and CDR2 SYDVKM. This CDR3 spans 12 amino acids.

V is TRBV6-4 and J is TRBJ2-3; D is unresolved. There are 14 residues in the CDR3. The germline gives CDR1 MRHNA, CDR2 SNTAGT. V lost 9 bases and J 2 bases, leaving 15 bases between the germline ends. CDR3 in DNA: TGTGCCAGTTCGAAGACGGGTATCACAGATACGCAGTATTTT. The encoded protein is CASSKTGITDTQYF.

V gene TRBV11-2 combines with J gene TRBJ1-5; D gene uncertain. Germline V gives CDR1 SGHAT, CDR2 FQNNGV. The CDR3 runs 15 residues. V lost 5 bases and J lost 0, with 11 bases in between. CDR3: CASSLDGLSNQPQHF. CDR3 nucleotide sequence: TGTGCCAGCAGCCTGGACGGACTTAGCAATCAGCCCCAGCATTTT.

The V gene is TRBV4-2, the J gene TRBJ2-3, with TRBD2 as a possible D gene (5 bases). Per germline, CDR1 LGHNA and CDR2 YNFKEQ. CDR3 size: 16 residues. Trimming cost V 0 bases and J 0 bases, with 10 bases left between them. CDR3 bases: TGTGCCAGCAGCCAAGATCCCGGACTCAGCACAGATACGCAGTATTTT. Translated, it gives CASSQDPGLSTDTQYF.

This chain links TRBV2 with TRBJ2-3, with D perhaps matching TRBD1 (7 bases). Trimming pared 8 bases from V and 7 bases from J, leaving 22 bases between. The CDR3 is made up of 15 amino acids. In germline, CDR1 is SNHLY, CDR2 FYNNEI. The CDR3 DNA is TGTGCCAGCGCGACGGAGGGGGCAGTCAGAAATACGCAGTATTTT. It translates to CASATEGAVRNTQYF.